A selection of T cell receptor beta chains follows, all from one sample in a study of CD8 T cells in ankylosing spondylitis. TCRdb re-analysed the 5' RACE reads in MiXCR, keeping a single row per CDR3 protein. This table has roughly 280,000 distinct CDR3 sequences, about 19% appearing once. The sample taken for sequencing was blood, either unsorted or a sorted T cell fraction (not recorded which). The receptors derive from a male donor with ankylosing spondylitis or in good health (not recorded which). Both conserved end residues are part of each CDR3. A D gene is named only where the DNA matches it firmly. Some rows mark clone size as missing; the rest say once, few, many or name a class of expanded clone.

j_call v_call d_call clone_size cdr3_aa cdr3_nt
TRBJ1-2 TRBV3-1 - many CASSQGTSNYGYTF TGTGCCAGCAGCCAAGGGACTTCTAACTATGGCTACACCTTC
TRBJ1-5 TRBV6-6 - - CASTLKGNQPQHF TGTGCCAGCACCTTAAAGGGCAATCAGCCCCAGCATTTT
TRBJ1-5 TRBV5-1 - - CASSPMGDQPQHF TGCGCCAGCAGCCCGATGGGGGATCAGCCCCAGCATTTT
TRBJ2-2 TRBV7-3 - - CASKGGGITGELFF TGTGCCAGCAAGGGCGGGGGCATAACCGGGGAGCTGTTTTTT
TRBJ2-5 TRBV10-3 TRBD2 - CAISESSSGGETQYF TGTGCCATCAGTGAGTCTTCTAGCGGGGGGGAGACCCAGTACTTC
TRBJ1-5 TRBV28 - few CASSLSDPSNQPQHF TGTGCCAGCAGTTTATCAGATCCTAGCAATCAGCCCCAGCATTTT
TRBJ2-5 TRBV7-8 - - CASSSHRTDQETQYF TGTGCCAGCAGCTCGCATAGGACAGACCAAGAGACCCAGTACTTC
TRBJ2-4 TRBV28 - few CASSPSDGLVIQYF TGTGCCAGCAGCCCATCGGACGGCCTTGTAATTCAGTACTTC
TRBJ1-4 TRBV5-5 - few CASSSLAGSAEKLFF TGTGCCAGCAGCTCCCTGGCAGGGTCGGCTGAAAAACTGTTTTTT
TRBJ1-1 TRBV5-1 - many CASSLRVRGANTEAFF TGCGCCAGCAGCTTGAGGGTAAGGGGCGCGAACACTGAAGCTTTCTTT
TRBJ1-5 TRBV6-1 - - CASRSARGAGDYQPQHF TGTGCCAGCAGGTCAGCGAGAGGAGCAGGGGACTATCAGCCCCAGCATTTT
TRBJ1-2 TRBV28 - few CASSRTAYGYTF TGTGCCAGCAGTCGGACAGCCTATGGCTACACCTTC
TRBJ2-3 TRBV11-2 TRBD2 - CASSYPSLAGALTDTQYF TGTGCCAGCAGTTACCCAAGTCTAGCGGGAGCTCTTACAGATACGCAGTATTTT
TRBJ2-5 TRBV20-1 TRBD2 - CSVKEGRERAQYF TGCAGTGTTAAGGAGGGGCGGGAGCGGGCCCAGTACTTC
TRBJ1-6 TRBV20-1 - - CSAPDSLFNSPLHF TGCAGTGCACCCGACAGCCTTTTTAATTCACCCCTCCACTTT
TRBJ2-5 TRBV6-5 - few CASGWGETQYF TGTGCCAGCGGTTGGGGGGAGACCCAGTACTTC
TRBJ2-2 TRBV9 TRBD2 few CASSVVNSGGPNTGELFF TGTGCCAGCAGCGTAGTTAATAGCGGGGGGCCCAACACCGGGGAGCTGTTTTTT
TRBJ2-5 TRBV7-2 - few CASRFTGQETQYF TGTGCCAGCAGGTTTACAGGGCAAGAGACCCAGTACTTC
TRBJ1-3 TRBV5-1 - - CASSSAPGGSGNTIYF TGCGCCAGCAGCAGTGCCCCCGGGGGCTCTGGAAACACCATATATTTT
TRBJ1-4 TRBV27 - many CASSSRIATNEKLFF TGTGCCAGCAGTTCGAGAATCGCAACTAATGAAAAACTGTTTTTT
TRBJ2-5 TRBV12-3/TRBV12-4 TRBD2 - CASSLMGLAGDLKETQYF TGTGCCAGCAGTTTAATGGGACTAGCGGGGGACTTAAAGGAGACCCAGTACTTC
TRBJ2-5 TRBV20-1 TRBD1 many CSARIRDRVVETQYF TGCAGTGCCAGAATCCGGGACAGGGTTGTAGAGACCCAGTACTTC
TRBJ2-3 TRBV12-3/TRBV12-4 - few CASSLGALRGTDTQYF TGTGCCAGCAGTTTGGGAGCGCTCCGAGGCACAGATACGCAGTATTTT
TRBJ2-3 TRBV7-3 - many CASGTGDFGTDTQYF TGTGCCAGCGGCACAGGAGATTTTGGCACAGATACGCAGTATTTT
TRBJ2-3 TRBV5-5 TRBD2 few CASSHGLAGDSTDTQYF TGTGCCAGCAGCCACGGACTAGCGGGAGATAGTACAGATACGCAGTATTTT
TRBJ2-1 TRBV9 TRBD2 many CASTLAGSPYNEQFF TGTGCCAGCACTTTAGCGGGATCCCCCTACAATGAGCAGTTCTTC
TRBJ1-2 TRBV3-1 - few CASSPAGLRNGYTF TGTGCCAGCAGCCCTGCGGGACTAAGGAACGGCTACACCTTC
TRBJ2-2 TRBV7-8 TRBD1 few CASSPTGWRTGELFF TGTGCCAGCAGTCCGACAGGGTGGAGAACCGGGGAGCTGTTTTTT
TRBJ1-1 TRBV29-1 - few CSVVEPAGRAFF TGCAGCGTTGTTGAGCCAGCGGGTCGAGCTTTCTTT
TRBJ2-1 TRBV5-5 TRBD1 many CASSLSYGTGPPYNEQFF TGTGCCAGCAGCTTATCGTACGGGACAGGGCCACCCTACAATGAGCAGTTCTTC
TRBJ2-3 TRBV27 TRBD2 few CASSLSAGRDTQYF TGTGCCAGCAGTTTATCCGCCGGGAGGGATACGCAGTATTTT
TRBJ2-1 TRBV6-4 TRBD2 - CASSVREGSYNEQFF TGTGCCAGCAGTGTAAGGGAGGGCTCCTACAATGAGCAGTTCTTC
TRBJ1-1 TRBV5-1 TRBD1 - CASSSYPDTGANTEAFF TGCGCCAGCAGCTCTTACCCCGATACAGGGGCGAACACTGAAGCTTTCTTT
TRBJ2-1 TRBV5-1 - - CASSLDGGGNYNEQFF TGCGCCAGCAGCTTGGACGGGGGTGGAAACTACAATGAGCAGTTCTTC
TRBJ1-3 TRBV18 - - CASSPTGQKGNTLYF TGTGCCAGCTCACCTACCGGACAGAAGGGCAACACCTTATATTTT
TRBJ2-1 TRBV19 - - CASSKRSIGGLDNEQFF TGTGCCAGTAGTAAAAGATCCATAGGAGGGCTTGACAATGAGCAGTTCTTC
TRBJ2-3 TRBV11-1 - few CASSSPLTEPFFTDTQYF TGTGCCAGCAGCTCCCCTTTAACCGAACCATTCTTCACAGATACGCAGTATTTT
TRBJ2-2 TRBV29-1 - once CSVEDIPPGELFF TGCAGCGTTGAAGATATTCCTCCAGGGGAGCTGTTTTTT
TRBJ2-2 TRBV6-1 - - CAITVRETMNTGELFF TGTGCCATCACCGTAAGGGAGACCATGAACACCGGGGAGCTGTTTTTT
TRBJ2-2 TRBV20-1 - - CSAVLGANTGELFF TGCAGTGCTGTACTAGGGGCTAACACCGGGGAGCTGTTTTTT
TRBJ2-5 TRBV6-2/TRBV6-3 TRBD2 many CASRLAGGNQETQYF TGTGCCAGCAGACTAGCGGGGGGCAACCAAGAGACCCAGTACTTC
TRBJ1-1 TRBV5-1 - many CASASQVNTEAFF TGCGCCAGCGCGTCCCAGGTGAACACTGAAGCTTTCTTT
TRBJ2-3 TRBV14 TRBD1 few CASSRGQGGKDTQYF TGTGCCAGCAGCCGGGGACAGGGGGGAAAAGATACGCAGTATTTT
TRBJ2-5 TRBV4-1 - - CASSQEIRGAKTQYF TGCGCCAGCAGCCAAGAGATCAGGGGCGCTAAGACCCAGTACTTC
TRBJ1-4 TRBV5-1 - few CASSLGATTNEKLFF TGCGCCAGCAGTCTGGGGGCTACAACTAATGAAAAACTGTTTTTT
TRBJ2-3 TRBV9 - few CASSVFGEFAADTQYF TGTGCCAGCAGCGTGTTCGGGGAGTTCGCAGCAGATACGCAGTATTTT
TRBJ2-2 TRBV7-3 - - CASSLWENTGELFF TGTGCCAGCAGCTTATGGGAGAACACCGGGGAGCTGTTTTTT
TRBJ1-6 TRBV20-1 TRBD1 - CSARSGQGGGSPLHF TGCAGTGCTAGGAGTGGACAGGGAGGCGGTTCACCCCTCCACTTT
TRBJ1-3 TRBV7-2 TRBD1 few CASTRGTGNNIYF TGTGCCAGCACCCGAGGGACAGGGAATAACATATATTTT
TRBJ2-3 TRBV11-2 - - CASSLRLRTDTQYF TGTGCCAGCAGCCTCCGGCTACGCACAGATACGCAGTATTTT
TRBJ2-5 TRBV29-1 TRBD1 few CSVEDPGTEQETQYF TGCAGCGTTGAAGATCCCGGGACAGAGCAAGAGACCCAGTACTTC
TRBJ1-6 TRBV6-1 - few CASRNVRSSYNSPLHF TGTGCCAGCAGAAACGTCAGGAGCTCCTATAATTCACCCCTCCACTTT
TRBJ2-3 TRBV20-1 - - CSARVIEVDTQYF TGCAGTGCTAGAGTAATCGAGGTAGATACGCAGTATTTT
TRBJ2-3 TRBV25-1 TRBD2 few CASSQLAGVRDTQYF TGTGCCAGCAGTCAACTAGCGGGAGTTAGGGATACGCAGTATTTT
TRBJ1-3 TRBV12-3/TRBV12-4 - few CASSFVRNTIYF TGTGCCAGCAGTTTTGTTCGAAACACCATATATTTT
TRBJ1-4 TRBV10-3 - many CAISDPAGGNEKLFF TGTGCCATCAGTGATCCGGCCGGCGGGAATGAAAAACTGTTTTTT
TRBJ1-6 TRBV27 - - CASQGLGYYNSPLHF TGTGCCAGTCAAGGATTGGGATACTATAATTCACCCCTCCACTTT